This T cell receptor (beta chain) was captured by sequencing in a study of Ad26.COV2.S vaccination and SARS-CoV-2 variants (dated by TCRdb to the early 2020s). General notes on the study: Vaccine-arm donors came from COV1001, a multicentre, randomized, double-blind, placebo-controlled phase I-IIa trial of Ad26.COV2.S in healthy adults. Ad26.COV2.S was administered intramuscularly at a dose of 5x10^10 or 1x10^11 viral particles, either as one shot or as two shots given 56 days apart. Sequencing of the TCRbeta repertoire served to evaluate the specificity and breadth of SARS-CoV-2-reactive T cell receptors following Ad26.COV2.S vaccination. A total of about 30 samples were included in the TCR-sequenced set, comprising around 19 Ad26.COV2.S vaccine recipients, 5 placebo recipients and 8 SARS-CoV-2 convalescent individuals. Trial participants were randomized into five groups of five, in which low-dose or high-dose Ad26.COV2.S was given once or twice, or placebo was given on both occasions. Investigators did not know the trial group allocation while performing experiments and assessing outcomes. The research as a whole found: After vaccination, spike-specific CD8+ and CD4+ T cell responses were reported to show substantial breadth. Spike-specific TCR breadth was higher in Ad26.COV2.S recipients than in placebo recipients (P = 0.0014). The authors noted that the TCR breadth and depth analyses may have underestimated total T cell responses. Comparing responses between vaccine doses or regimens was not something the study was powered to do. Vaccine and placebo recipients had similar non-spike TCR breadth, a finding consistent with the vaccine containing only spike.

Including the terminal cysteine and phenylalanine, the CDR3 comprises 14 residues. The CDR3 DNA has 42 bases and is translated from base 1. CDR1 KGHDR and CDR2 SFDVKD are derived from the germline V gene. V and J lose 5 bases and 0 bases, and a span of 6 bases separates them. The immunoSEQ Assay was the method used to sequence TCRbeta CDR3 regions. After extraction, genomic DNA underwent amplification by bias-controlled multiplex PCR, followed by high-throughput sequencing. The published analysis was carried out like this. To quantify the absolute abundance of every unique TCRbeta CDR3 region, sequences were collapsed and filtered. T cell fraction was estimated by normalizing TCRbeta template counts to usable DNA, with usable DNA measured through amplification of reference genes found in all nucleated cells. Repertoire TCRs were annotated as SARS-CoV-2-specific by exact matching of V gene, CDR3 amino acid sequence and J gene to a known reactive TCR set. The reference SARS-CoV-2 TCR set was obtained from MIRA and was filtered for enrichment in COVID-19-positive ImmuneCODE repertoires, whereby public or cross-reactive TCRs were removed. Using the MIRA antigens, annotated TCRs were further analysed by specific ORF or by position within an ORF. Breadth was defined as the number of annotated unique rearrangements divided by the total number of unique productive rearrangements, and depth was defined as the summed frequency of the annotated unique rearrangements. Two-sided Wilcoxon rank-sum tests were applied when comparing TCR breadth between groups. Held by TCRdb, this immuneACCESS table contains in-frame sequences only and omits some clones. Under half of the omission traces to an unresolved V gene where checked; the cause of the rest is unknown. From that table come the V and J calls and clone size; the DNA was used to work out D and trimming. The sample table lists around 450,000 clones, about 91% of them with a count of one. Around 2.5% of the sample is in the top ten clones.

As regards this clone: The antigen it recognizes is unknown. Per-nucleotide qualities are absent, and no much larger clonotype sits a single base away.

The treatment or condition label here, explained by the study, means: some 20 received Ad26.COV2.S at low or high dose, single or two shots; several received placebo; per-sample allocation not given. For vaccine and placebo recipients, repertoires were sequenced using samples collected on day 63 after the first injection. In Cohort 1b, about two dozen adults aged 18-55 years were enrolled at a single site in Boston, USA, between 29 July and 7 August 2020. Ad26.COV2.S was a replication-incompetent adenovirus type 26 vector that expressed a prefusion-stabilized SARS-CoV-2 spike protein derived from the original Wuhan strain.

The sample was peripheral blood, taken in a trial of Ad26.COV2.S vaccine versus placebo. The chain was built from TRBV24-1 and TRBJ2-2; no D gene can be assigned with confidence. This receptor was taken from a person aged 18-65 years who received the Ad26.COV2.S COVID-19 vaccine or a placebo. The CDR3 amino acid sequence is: CATSGRTNTGELFF. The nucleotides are TGTGCCACCAGTGGAAGAACGAACACCGGGGAGCTGTTTTTT.